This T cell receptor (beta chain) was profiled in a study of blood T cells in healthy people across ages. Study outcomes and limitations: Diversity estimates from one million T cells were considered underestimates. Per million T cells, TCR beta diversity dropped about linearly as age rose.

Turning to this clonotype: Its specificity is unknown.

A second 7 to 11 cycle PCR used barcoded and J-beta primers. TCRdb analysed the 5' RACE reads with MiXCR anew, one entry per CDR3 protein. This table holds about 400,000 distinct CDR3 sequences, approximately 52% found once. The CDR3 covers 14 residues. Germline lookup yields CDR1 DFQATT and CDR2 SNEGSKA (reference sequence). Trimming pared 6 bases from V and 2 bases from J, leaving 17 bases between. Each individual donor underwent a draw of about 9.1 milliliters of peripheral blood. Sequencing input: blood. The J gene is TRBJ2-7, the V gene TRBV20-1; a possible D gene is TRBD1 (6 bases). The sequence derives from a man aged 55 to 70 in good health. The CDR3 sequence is CSAHDRTSPYEQYF. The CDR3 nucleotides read TGCAGTGCCCATGACAGGACTTCTCCCTACGAGCAGTACTTC.